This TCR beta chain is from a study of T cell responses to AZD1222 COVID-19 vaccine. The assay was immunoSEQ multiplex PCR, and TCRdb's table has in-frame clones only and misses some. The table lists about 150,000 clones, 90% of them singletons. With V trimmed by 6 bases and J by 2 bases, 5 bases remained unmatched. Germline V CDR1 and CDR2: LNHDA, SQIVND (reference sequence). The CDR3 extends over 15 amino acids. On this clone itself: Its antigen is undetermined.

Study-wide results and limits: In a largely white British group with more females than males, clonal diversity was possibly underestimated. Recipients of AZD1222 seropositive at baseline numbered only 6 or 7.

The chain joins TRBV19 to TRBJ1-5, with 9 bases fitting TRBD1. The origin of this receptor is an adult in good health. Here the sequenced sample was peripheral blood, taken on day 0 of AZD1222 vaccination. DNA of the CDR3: TGTGCCAGTAGACAAACAGGGGGCGGCAATCAGCCCCAGCATTTT. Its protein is CASRQTGGGNQPQHF.